A single sample gave rise to the 21 T cell receptor beta chains below, sequenced in a study of blood T cell repertoires in COVID-19. The table came from immunoSEQ multiplex PCR; TCRdb's copy has only in-frame clones and leaves some out. The table includes about 160,000 clones, 85% detected once. The sequencing sample was made of peripheral blood. Receptor source: a human donor with acute or convalescent COVID-19. The donor label of this sample is uncertain.

CDR3 loop: CASSWGQGNTEAFF. The CDR3 nucleotides read TGTGCCAGCAGCTGGGGACAGGGGAACACTGAAGCTTTCTTT. The chain carries TRBV5-4 and TRBJ1-1; 9 positions agree with TRBD1. The germline V gene has CDR1 SGHNT and CDR2 YYREEE (reference sequence). CDR3 length equals 14 residues. V shed 3 bases and J 1 base; nucleotides not matched to a gene: 1.

V gene TRBV9 combines with J gene TRBJ1-1; no firm D call. V gave up 6 bases and J gave up 4 bases, with 19 bases separating them. The CDR3 is 15 amino acids. Germline V lookup: CDR1 SGDLS, CDR2 YYNGEE. CDR3: CASTPSGGSFTEAFF. CDR3 in DNA: TGTGCCAGCACCCCCAGCGGAGGTTCGTTCACTGAAGCTTTCTTT.

Concerning this clone: Sequence at one end of the junction differs from germline and may be a read error. The CDR3 spells CASSYLTGTGKETQYF. The CDR3, as DNA: TGTGCCAGCAGCTACTTAACCGGGACAGGAAAAGAGACCCAGTACTTC. The chain recombines TRBV6-5 with TRBJ2-5; 8 nucleotides agree with TRBD1. Germline values: CDR1 MNHEY, CDR2 SVGAGI. The CDR3 is made up of 16 amino acids.

V gene TRBV5-1 combines with J gene TRBJ1-2; 8 bases map to TRBD1. V shed 1 base and J 8 bases; nucleotides not matched to a gene: 13. The length of the CDR3 is 16 residues. The germline gives CDR1 SGHRS, CDR2 YFSETQ. CDR3 protein: CASSLSLEQGADGYTF. The CDR3 DNA follows: TGCGCCAGCAGCTTGTCCCTCGAGCAGGGGGCGGACGGCTACACCTTC.

The rearrangement links TRBV5-4 to TRBJ2-1, with TRBD2 identical over 7 bases. J lost 0 bases, V lost 4 bases, and 10 bases had no gene match. The CDR3 has 17 residues. Germline CDR1 and CDR2: SGHNT and YYREEE (reference sequence). CDR3 amino acids: CASSPGGGTVSYNEQFF. The DNA of the CDR3 is TGTGCCAGCAGCCCGGGGGGAGGGACCGTCTCCTACAATGAGCAGTTCTTC.

As to this clone: Other DNA sequences in the sample encode the same CDR3. The chain combines TRBV18 with TRBJ1-5; 7 positions match TRBD1. The J segment lost 4 bases and the V segment lost 3 bases, leaving 0 bases of the junction unmatched. Germline loops: CDR1 KGHSH, CDR2 LQKENI. This CDR3 region has 13 residues. The CDR3 region has the DNA TGTGCCAGCTCACCGGGACAGAATCAGCCCCAGCATTTT. It specifies CASSPGQNQPQHF.

The V call is TRBV20-1, the J call TRBJ1-5; 8 bases fit TRBD1. This CDR3 is 16 amino acids long. Trimming removed 3 bases from V and 1 base from J; junction bases left unmatched: 8. The germline V gene has CDR1 DFQATT and CDR2 SNEGSKA (reference sequence). CDR3 amino acids: CSASPRTGPSNQPQHF. For the CDR3, the DNA is TGCAGTGCTAGTCCTCGGACAGGGCCGAGCAATCAGCCCCAGCATTTT.

The chain couples TRBV7-2 to TRBJ1-2; 7 positions match TRBD1. CDR3 size: 13 residues. CDR1 SGHTA and CDR2 FQGNSA come from the germline V gene. V was clipped by 7 bases and J by 4 bases; unmatched bases: 6. The CDR3 DNA sequence: TGTGCCAGCACCCAGGGGGGTACCTATGGCTACACCTTC. It codes for CASTQGGTYGYTF. Supplemented by reference TRBV7-2 and TRBJ1-2, the full variable domain reads GAGVSQSPSNKVTEKGKDVELRCDPISGHTALYWYRQSLGQGLEFLIYFQGNSAPDKSGLPSDRFSAERTGGSVSTLTIQRTQQEDSAVYLCASTQGGTYGYTFGSGTRLTVV.

The chain carries TRBV9 and TRBJ1-2; TRBD1 agrees at 10 bases. J lost 3 bases, V lost 0 bases, and 2 bases had no gene match. This CDR3 has 15 amino acids. CDR1 is SGDLS, CDR2 YYNGEE, per germline. The CDR3 region is CASSVATGGDYGYTF. CDR3 nucleotide sequence: TGTGCCAGCAGCGTAGCGACAGGGGGCGACTATGGCTACACCTTC.

The chain has TRBV7-9 and TRBJ1-1, with 10 bases that match TRBD1. The CDR3 is 16 amino acids. From germline, CDR1 is SEHNR and CDR2 FQNEAQ (reference sequence). Trimming cost V 2 bases and J 5 bases; bases outside gene matches: 8. The CDR3 DNA reads as TGTGCCAGCAGCTTACCGGGACAGGGGTTTGTGACTGAAGCTTTCTTT. Protein product: CASSLPGQGFVTEAFF.

The sample holds one count of this clone. The chain carries TRBV25-1 and TRBJ2-3; D might be TRBD2 (6 bases). The V gene's germline CDR1 is MGHDK and CDR2 SYGVNS. The V gene lost 3 bases and the J gene lost 2 bases, with 12 bases spanning the gap. The CDR3 is made up of 15 amino acids. CDR3 nucleotides: TGTGCCAGCAGTGATACGGGACTTCCCACAGATACGCAGTATTTT. It translates to CASSDTGLPTDTQYF.

The chain combines TRBV5-8 with TRBJ1-5; 10 nucleotides line up with TRBD1. V shed 5 bases, J shed 3 bases, and the junction held 8 bases outside the gene matches. CDR1 and CDR2 from the germline V gene are SGHTS and YDEGEE. The CDR3 spans 16 residues. The CDR3 sequence is CASRKRTGGNNQPQHF. Written as DNA, the CDR3 is TGTGCCAGCAGGAAAAGGACAGGGGGAAACAATCAGCCCCAGCATTTT.

CDR3 DNA: TGTGCCAGCAGTCCTCAGCGGGGAGAGGGGACCGGGGAGCTGTTTTTT. Protein sequence: CASSPQRGEGTGELFF. The chain uses TRBV27 and TRBJ2-2; 7 nucleotides align to TRBD2. This CDR3 is 16 amino acids long. J gave up 5 bases and V 5 bases, and 11 bases lay outside the gene matches. CDR1 MNHEY and CDR2 SMNVEV come from the germline V gene (reference sequence).

The rearrangement links TRBV9 to TRBJ2-1, with D possibly matching TRBD1 (6 bases). The V and J ends lost 1 base and 8 bases respectively, with 10 bases between them. Germline loops: CDR1 SGDLS, CDR2 YYNGEE. This CDR3 is 13 amino acids long. The CDR3, as DNA: TGTGCCAGCAGCGTATACAGGGCCGATGAGCAGTTCTTC. This gives the protein CASSVYRADEQFF.

The V gene is TRBV5-1, the J gene TRBJ2-2, with D possibly matching TRBD1 (5 bases). Germline V gives CDR1 SGHRS, CDR2 YFSETQ. Between the trimmed V and J ends, which lost 0 bases and 4 bases, there was a span of 10 bases. This CDR3 is built from 15 residues. CDR3 protein: CASSLDPGFTGELFF. The CDR3 bases are TGCGCCAGCAGCTTGGATCCAGGGTTCACCGGGGAGCTGTTTTTT. Looking up the rest from reference TRBV5-1 and TRBJ2-2 gives the full variable domain: KAGVTQTPRYLIKTRGQQVTLSCSPISGHRSVSWYQQTPGQGLQFLFEYFSETQRNKGNFPGRFSGRQFSNSRSEMNVSTLELGDSALYLCASSLDPGFTGELFFGEGSRLTVL.

This chain uses TRBV6-2 or TRBV6-3 with TRBJ2-7; TRBD1 aligns across 7 bases. The CDR3 has 14 residues. With V trimmed by 3 bases and J by 3 bases, 5 bases remained unmatched. The germline V gene has CDR1 MNHEY and CDR2 SVGEGT. Here the CDR3 DNA reads TGTGCCAGCAGTTATAGGGACAGACGCTACGAGCAGTACTTC. It specifies CASSYRDRRYEQYF.

This sequence joins TRBV5-8 and TRBJ1-5; 7 bases line up with TRBD1. CDR1 is SGHTS and CDR2 is YDEGEE in the germline V gene. The V and J ends lost 4 bases and 4 bases, in that order; junction bases with no gene match: 11. CDR3 length equals 16 residues. The CDR3, as DNA: TGTGCCAGCAGCCCTGGGTTTGGACAGGTAAATCAGCCCCAGCATTTT. Translated: CASSPGFGQVNQPQHF.

This clone turned up a few times. The genes are TRBV7-9 and TRBJ1-5; D is uncertain. CDR3 length: 12 amino acids. Germline CDR1 SEHNR, CDR2 FQNEAQ (reference sequence). With 6 bases removed from V and 6 bases from J, the gap between germline ends came to 9 bases. The CDR3 loop reads CASSSGVQPQHF. The CDR3 region has the DNA TGTGCCAGCAGTAGCGGTGTTCAGCCCCAGCATTTT.

The V and J genes are TRBV19 and TRBJ1-4, with 7 bases that match TRBD1. Germline trimming cut 5 bases from V and 4 bases from J; bases unmatched to any gene: 16. The CDR3 runs to 18 residues. Looked up from germline, CDR1 is LNHDA and CDR2 is SQIVND (reference sequence). The CDR3 region is CASSPPGGQAPGNEKLFF. The CDR3, as DNA: TGTGCCAGTAGTCCCCCCGGAGGACAGGCCCCGGGTAATGAAAAACTGTTTTTT.

The rearrangement uses TRBV5-5 and TRBJ2-5; TRBD2 aligns across 8 bases. Unmatched junction bases numbered 8, after V lost 6 bases and J lost 7 bases. Germline loops: CDR1 SGHKS, CDR2 YYEKEE (reference sequence). The CDR3 runs to 13 residues. The CDR3: CASTSGGGRTQYF. The CDR3 coding sequence is TGTGCCAGCACCTCCGGGGGGGGACGGACCCAGTACTTC. The full variable domain, with the rest looked up from reference TRBV5-5 and TRBJ2-5, is DAGVTQSPTHLIKTRGQQVTLRCSPISGHKSVSWYQQVLGQGPQFIFQYYEKEERGRGNFPDRFSARQFPNYSSELNVNALLLGDSALYLCASTSGGGRTQYFGPGTRLLVL.

The chain is built from TRBV7-9 and TRBJ2-3; 8 nucleotides line up with TRBD1. The ends lost 5 bases at V and 2 bases at J; junction bases unmatched: 3. Germline V gene data show CDR1 as SEHNR and CDR2 as FQNEAQ (reference sequence). CDR3 length: 14 residues. The CDR3 spells CASSGQGSTDTQYF. As DNA, the CDR3 is TGTGCCAGCAGCGGACAGGGATCCACAGATACGCAGTATTTT. Full variable domain (outside the CDR3, taken from reference TRBV7-9 and TRBJ2-3): DTGVSQNPRHKITKRGQNVTFRCDPISEHNRLYWYRQTLGQGPEFLTYFQNEAQLEKSRLLSDRFSAERPKGSFSTLEIQRTEQGDSAMYLCASSGQGSTDTQYFGPGTRLTVL.